Below are 21 T cell receptor beta chains sequenced from a single sample in a study of regulatory T cells in long-lasting Graves disease. Time point defined: newly diagnosed GD, antithyroid drugs for less than 3 months. The TCR library was made from RNA extracted from PBMCs. TCR beta libraries were built with iRepertoire HTBI primers and Arm-PCR of CDR3 regions. TCRdb reanalysed the multiplex PCR reads using MiXCR and keeps one entry per CDR3 protein. The table has 250,000 or so distinct CDR3 sequences, 20% seen once. The source material was peripheral blood mononuclear cells (PBMCs), sampled at new diagnosis, from a patient treated with antithyroid drugs. Receptor source: a female donor with Graves disease.

In this sample, this clonotype turned up many times. CDR3 protein: CSARVRENTYEQYF. The CDR3, as DNA: TGCAGTGCGAGGGTCCGGGAAAATACCTACGAGCAGTACTTC. The chain uses TRBV20-1 and TRBJ2-7, with TRBD2 as a possible D gene (5 bases). The V end lost 6 bases, the J end lost 2 bases, and 17 bases lay between the germline ends. The CDR3 is 14 amino acids. Germline V gives CDR1 DFQATT, CDR2 SNEGSKA (reference sequence).

This clonotype has a count of ten or more. This chain uses TRBV7-2 with TRBJ2-5; 9 positions match TRBD2. The V segment lost 1 base and the J segment 5 bases; nucleotides outside the gene matches: 2. Germline loops: CDR1 SGHTA, CDR2 FQGNSA. The CDR3 contains 14 residues. DNA of the CDR3: TGTGCCAGCAGCTTAGGGGGACTAGCCGAGACCCAGTACTTC. This encodes CASSLGGLAETQYF.

This clonotype was counted a single time. A read error is likely here: a far larger clone is one base away. The CDR3 reads CASTDSYNEQFF. The CDR3, as DNA: TGTGCCAGCACCGACAGCTACAATGAGCAGTTCTTC. The V call is TRBV2, the J call TRBJ2-1; tentative D call: TRBD1 (5 bases). Germline lookup yields CDR1 SNHLY and CDR2 FYNNEI. V was clipped by 7 bases and J by 3 bases, with 7 bases between them. This CDR3 comprises 12 residues.

Regarding this clonotype: A read error is likely, as this CDR3 ends without the conserved phenylalanine or tryptophan. It is unclear where the CDR3 begins or ends on the DNA, so no DNA is shown, and the CDR3 is as TCRdb lists it. This chain joins TRBV12-3 or TRBV12-4 and TRBJ2-7; the table's D gene call, TRBD1, was not cross checked with the DNA. From its first to its last residue, the CDR3 has 9 amino acids. The CDR3 here is CASSFSPGG.

This clonotype was observed a handful of times. The V gene is TRBV7-9, the J gene TRBJ1-3, with D possibly TRBD1 on 6 matching bases. CDR3 length equals 15 residues. V shed 6 bases and J shed 7 bases, with 19 bases lying between them. Germline CDR1 reads SEHNR; CDR2 reads FQNEAQ (reference sequence). CDR3 coding DNA: TGTGCCAGCAGACGTGAACAGGGAAGAAGTAACACCATATATTTT. Its protein product is CASRREQGRSNTIYF.

This clonotype has a count of ten or more. The chain carries TRBV6-2 or TRBV6-3 and TRBJ1-5; possibly TRBD1 for D (6 bases). This CDR3 region has 13 residues. Trimming cost V 6 bases and J 7 bases, with 13 bases left between them. Per the germline V gene, CDR1 is MNHEY and CDR2 is SVGEGT. The CDR3 sequence is CASRKLQGQPQHF. The CDR3 bases are TGTGCCAGCAGGAAACTACAGGGCCAGCCCCAGCATTTT.

Many counts were recorded for this clonotype. The gene calls are TRBV7-9 and TRBJ2-7; D uncertain. V was trimmed by 2 bases and J by 0 bases, leaving 5 bases between them. Per the germline V gene, CDR1 is SEHNR and CDR2 is FQNEAQ (reference sequence). The CDR3 has 13 residues. The CDR3 is CASSLLTSYEQYF. Here the CDR3 DNA reads TGTGCCAGCAGCTTATTAACCTCCTACGAGCAGTACTTC. The complete variable domain, with remaining parts taken from reference TRBV7-9 and TRBJ2-7, reads DTGVSQNPRHKITKRGQNVTFRCDPISEHNRLYWYRQTLGQGPEFLTYFQNEAQLEKSRLLSDRFSAERPKGSFSTLEIQRTEQGDSAMYLCASSLLTSYEQYFGPGTRLTVT.

This clonotype was detected ten times or more. This chain uses TRBV10-3 with TRBJ2-1, with 8 bases that match TRBD1. The V and J ends lost 4 bases and 6 bases, in that order; junction bases with no gene match: 11. This CDR3 spans 16 amino acids. Germline V CDR1 and CDR2: ENHRY, SYGVKD. CDR3 amino acids: CAISVFTGGSGNEQFF. The CDR3 DNA sequence: TGTGCCATCAGTGTATTTACAGGGGGGAGCGGCAATGAGCAGTTCTTC.

The chain uses TRBV19 and TRBJ1-1; the D gene is possibly TRBD1 (6 bases). CDR3 length: 17 amino acids. Between the trimmed V and J ends, which lost 5 bases and 5 bases, there was a span of 24 bases. The germline V gene has CDR1 LNHDA and CDR2 SQIVND (reference sequence). The chain's CDR3 is CASSRWPGEIVGTEAFF. The CDR3 nucleotides read TGTGCCAGTAGTCGTTGGCCAGGGGAGATTGTGGGGACTGAAGCTTTCTTT.

This clonotype was recorded at least ten times. CDR3 sequence reads: CSVQTGTRGPTDTQYF. CDR3 sequence (DNA): TGCAGCGTTCAAACCGGGACACGGGGCCCCACAGATACGCAGTATTTT. The chain uses TRBV29-1 and TRBJ2-3, with D perhaps TRBD1 (6 bases). From germline, CDR1 is SQVTM and CDR2 ANQGSEA. The CDR3 has 16 residues. V was shortened by 5 bases and J by 2 bases, with 20 bases between the two germline ends.

This clonotype was seen ten or more times. The gene calls are TRBV7-2 and TRBJ2-7; possible D gene TRBD1, 6 bases. Germline CDR1 and CDR2: SGHTA and FQGNSA. Trimming stripped 6 bases from V and 4 bases from J, with 16 bases between. There are 14 residues in the CDR3. The CDR3 sequence is CASSPQGGGYEQYF. CDR3 coding DNA: TGTGCCAGCAGTCCACAGGGTGGCGGTTACGAGCAGTACTTC.

This clonotype has only a few counts. The chain couples TRBV19 to TRBJ1-2; 9 bases map to TRBD1. The CDR3 is made up of 15 amino acids. Germline CDR1 LNHDA, CDR2 SQIVND (reference sequence). The V segment lost 7 bases and the J segment 8 bases; nucleotides outside the gene matches: 14. CDR3 loop: CASNPGQGITRGYTF. DNA for the CDR3: TGTGCCAGTAATCCCGGACAGGGGATAACGCGCGGCTACACCTTC.

There are many counts of this clonotype. The chain employs TRBV5-8 and TRBJ2-5; TRBD1 matches at 11 bases. The CDR3 spans 16 residues. Germline CDR1 and CDR2: SGHTS and YDEGEE. V dropped 4 bases and J dropped 6; count of bases not matched to a gene: 11. The CDR3 nucleotides are TGTGCCAGCAGCCAAAGGACAGGGGGCGCTGTGAAGACCCAGTACTTC. The encoded protein is CASSQRTGGAVKTQYF.

On this clonotype: A read error is likely here: a far larger clone is one base away. The chain is built from TRBV7-3 and TRBJ2-5; 9 positions agree with TRBD2. CDR3 length: 16 amino acids. The V segment lost 11 bases and the J segment 4 bases; nucleotides outside the gene matches: 17. Germline CDR1 reads SGHTA; CDR2 reads FQGTGA. The CDR3 here is CARSRMIAGAVETQYF. As DNA, the CDR3 is TGTGCCCGGAGTCGGATGATAGCGGGAGCGGTAGAGACCCAGTACTTC.

As to this clonotype: A read error likely explains this, since a far larger clone differs by one base. This rearrangement joins TRBV20-1 to TRBJ2-7; D is uncertain. CDR1 DFQATT and CDR2 SNEGSKA come from the germline V gene (reference sequence). The length of the CDR3 is 11 residues. Trimming removed 5 bases from V and 7 bases from J, with 12 bases in between. The CDR3 region has the DNA TGCAGTGCTGAACGGTACAATGAGCAGTACTTC. Its protein is CSAERYNEQYF.

This chain joins TRBV29-1 and TRBJ2-7; D gene uncertain. Germline CDR1 is SQVTM and CDR2 is ANQGSEA. V lost 1 base, J lost 2 bases, and 9 bases lay in between. The CDR3 runs 13 residues. CDR3 nucleotide sequence: TGCAGCGTTGAAGGGGCAGATCCCTACGAGCAGTACTTC. Protein product: CSVEGADPYEQYF.

As to this clonotype: A far larger clone lies a single base away; this is likely a read error. The rearrangement uses TRBV5-8 and TRBJ2-3, with 14 bases lining up with TRBD2. The DNA matches TRBJ2-1 better at its end, which makes the J call doubtful. The CDR3 has 16 amino acids. CDR1 is SGHTS, CDR2 YDEGEE, per germline. The CDR3 sequence is CASSPRTSGRCNEQFF. The CDR3 coding sequence is TGTGCCAGCAGCCCCCGGACTAGCGGGAGGTGCAATGAGCAGTTCTTC.

This clonotype has more than one count but fewer than ten. The gene calls are TRBV4-3 and TRBJ1-2; 10 bases agree with TRBD1. Looked up from germline, CDR1 is LGHNA and CDR2 is YSLEER. This CDR3 has 16 residues. V shed 1 base, J shed 3 bases, and the junction held 5 bases outside the gene matches. The CDR3 nucleotides are TGCGCCAGCAGCCAAGCCTGGGACAGGGGAGACTATGGCTACACCTTC. This sequence encodes CASSQAWDRGDYGYTF.

This clonotype was observed at least ten times. The genes are TRBV5-6 and TRBJ1-2; D call uncertain. This CDR3 has 14 amino acids. V was clipped by 2 bases and J by 8 bases, with 16 bases between them. Germline CDR1 is SGHDT and CDR2 is YYEEEE. The CDR3 nucleotides are TGTGCCAGCAGCTTATCGCAGCCACAACACGGCTACACCTTC. Protein sequence: CASSLSQPQHGYTF.

The genes are TRBV2 and TRBJ2-1; TRBD1 aligns across 8 bases. Germline V gene lookup returns CDR1 SNHLY and CDR2 FYNNEI. The trim removed 6 bases at V and 12 bases at J, leaving 10 bases unmatched. This CDR3 has 13 residues. This chain's CDR3 is CASSLNQGAVQFF. The CDR3 bases are TGTGCCAGCAGCTTAAACCAGGGGGCAGTGCAGTTCTTC.

This clonotype was counted many times. A much larger clone lies a single base off, so this may be a read error. The J gene is TRBJ1-1, the V gene TRBV6-1; tentatively, D is TRBD1 (5 bases). Germline-derived CDR1 and CDR2 are MNHNS and SASEGT. The V gene lost 6 bases and the J gene lost 0 bases, with 8 bases spanning the gap. The CDR3 length is 13 residues. This CDR3 reads CASRLTVNTEAFF. For the CDR3, the DNA is TGTGCCAGCAGGTTGACAGTGAACACTGAAGCTTTCTTT.